This T cell receptor (beta chain) was obtained from a study of graft-versus-host responses after intestinal transplantation. Sequencing used immunoSEQ multiplex PCR; TCRdb keeps in-frame clones, though not all of them. The data hold approximately 70,000 clones, with 92% observed a single time. The germline gives CDR1 MNHEY, CDR2 SMNVEV (reference sequence). The CDR3 covers 14 residues. Germline trimming cut 1 base from V and 5 bases from J; bases unmatched to any gene: 2. The TCR originated in a human patient who received an intestinal transplant, so some T cells may come from the graft donor. The chain joins TRBV27 to TRBJ2-1, with 7 bases matching TRBD2. The sample was bone marrow, taken 700 to 850 days after intestinal transplantation. This CDR3 reads CASSLWLADNEQFF. CDR3 DNA: TGTGCCAGCAGTTTATGGCTAGCGGACAATGAGCAGTTCTTC.